A single sample is the source of the 18 T cell receptor beta chains below, sequenced in a study of early stage breast cancer tumors. TCRdb keeps only in-frame clones here, not all; method: immunoSEQ multiplex PCR. The top ten clones hold more than 3% of a sample with about 72,000 clones, 65% to 80% of them seen once. The sequenced material came from blood. These receptors were collected from a person in their 60s with breast cancer.

This chain uses TRBV5-4 with TRBJ2-3, with TRBD1 as a possible D gene (5 bases). The CDR3 length is 13 residues. Trimming cost V 4 bases and J 4 bases, with 10 bases left between them. Germline lookup yields CDR1 SGHNT and CDR2 YYREEE (reference sequence). The CDR3, as DNA: TGTGCCAGCAGCCTCGGACACCCAGATACGCAGTATTTT. Its protein is CASSLGHPDTQYF.

This clone was found a few times. This chain uses TRBV5-1 with TRBJ2-1, with 8 positions matching TRBD2. Per the germline V gene, CDR1 is SGHRS and CDR2 is YFSETQ. The CDR3 has 15 residues. The trim removed 2 bases at V and 4 bases at J, leaving 5 bases unmatched. The CDR3, as DNA: TGCGCCAGCAGCTTCACTAGCGGACAATACAATGAGCAGTTCTTC. Its translation is CASSFTSGQYNEQFF. The full variable domain, in which reference TRBV5-1 and TRBJ2-1 provide the parts outside the CDR3, is KAGVTQTPRYLIKTRGQQVTLSCSPISGHRSVSWYQQTPGQGLQFLFEYFSETQRNKGNFPGRFSGRQFSNSRSEMNVSTLELGDSALYLCASSFTSGQYNEQFFGPGTRLTVL.

The rearrangement joins TRBV5-5 to TRBJ2-3, with 13 bases identical to TRBD2. Germline trimming cut 3 bases from V and 6 bases from J; bases unmatched to any gene: 7. This CDR3 is built from 16 residues. Germline lookup yields CDR1 SGHKS and CDR2 YYEKEE (reference sequence). CDR3 residues: CASSWTSGGAGDTQYF. Written as DNA, the CDR3 is TGTGCCAGCAGCTGGACTAGCGGGGGTGCAGGGGATACGCAGTATTTT.

The CDR3 nucleotides read TGTGCCAGCAGCTTAGTGCCAGGGGGCCCCCATGGTCAGCCCCAGCATTTT. Encoded protein: CASSLVPGGPHGQPQHF. The rearrangement joins TRBV7-8 to TRBJ1-5; 8 nucleotides match TRBD1. Germline V CDR1 and CDR2: SGHVS, FQNEAQ. The CDR3 runs to 17 residues. With V trimmed by 1 base and J by 6 bases, 11 bases remained unmatched.

The chain recombines TRBV15 with TRBJ1-2; D not certain. V was shortened by 0 bases and J by 13 bases, with 15 bases between the two germline ends. The CDR3 totals 13 residues. Looked up from germline, CDR1 is LNHNV and CDR2 is YYDKDF (reference sequence). The CDR3, as DNA: TGTGCCACCAGCAGAGATTTATTAGGGTCGGTCACCTTC. Its protein is CATSRDLLGSVTF.

The V gene is TRBV18, the J gene TRBJ2-1; D possibly uses TRBD1 or TRBD2 (5 bases each). CDR1 KGHSH and CDR2 LQKENI come from the germline V gene. This CDR3 comprises 13 residues. The ends were cut back, 6 bases at V and 6 bases at J, with 12 bases in the middle. The CDR3 bases are TGTGCCAGCTCGACCGGGACCGGCAATGAGCAGTTCTTC. This translates into CASSTGTGNEQFF. Looking up the rest from reference TRBV18 and TRBJ2-1 gives the full variable domain: NAGVMQNPRHLVRRRGQEARLRCSPMKGHSHVYWYRQLPEEGLKFMVYLQKENIIDESGMPKERFSAEFPKEGPSILRIQQVVRGDSAAYFCASSTGTGNEQFFGPGTRLTVL.

V and J are TRBV30 and TRBJ1-2; D gene unclear. Germline values: CDR1 GTSNPN, CDR2 SVGIG (reference sequence). The CDR3 length is 13 residues. With 0 bases removed from V and 6 bases from J, the gap between germline ends came to 11 bases. CDR3 region: CAWSVLEANGYTF. CDR3 DNA sequence: TGTGCCTGGAGTGTACTGGAGGCTAATGGCTACACCTTC.

In DNA, the CDR3 is TGTGCCAGCAGCTTAGGGGTAAGCAATCAGCCCCAGCATTTT. It specifies CASSLGVSNQPQHF. The rearrangement joins TRBV7-2 to TRBJ1-5; D uncertain. The CDR3 totals 14 residues. Germline CDR1 is SGHTA and CDR2 is FQGNSA. V gave up 1 base and J gave up 1 base, with 5 bases separating them. Complete variable domain (other parts from reference TRBV7-2 and TRBJ1-5): GAGVSQSPSNKVTEKGKDVELRCDPISGHTALYWYRQSLGQGLEFLIYFQGNSAPDKSGLPSDRFSAERTGGSVSTLTIQRTQQEDSAVYLCASSLGVSNQPQHFGDGTRLSIL.

The sample holds one count of this clone. V and J are TRBV6-4 and TRBJ2-7; TRBD1 is a possible D gene (5 bases). Germline values: CDR1 MRHNA, CDR2 SNTAGT. The CDR3 consists of 12 residues. Deletions cut 5 bases from V and 6 bases from J, with 11 bases between. The CDR3 spells CASSLDKPEQYF. Here the CDR3 DNA reads TGTGCCAGCAGTCTGGACAAACCCGAGCAGTACTTC.

V and J are TRBV27 and TRBJ2-1; D not resolved. The length of the CDR3 is 16 residues. Germline V CDR1 and CDR2: MNHEY, SMNVEV (reference sequence). Trimming left V 4 bases short and J 3 bases short, with 16 bases between. The DNA for the CDR3 is TGTGCCAGCAGTTCCCTTCTTAGTCCCCTCTACAATGAGCAGTTCTTC. This translates into CASSSLLSPLYNEQFF.

This chain connects TRBV6-6 to TRBJ2-7; 7 bases agree with TRBD1. Germline trimming cut 7 bases from V and 0 bases from J; bases unmatched to any gene: 9. This CDR3 is built from 15 residues. CDR1 MNHNY and CDR2 SVGAGI come from the germline V gene (reference sequence). This chain's CDR3 is CASNEQNRGSYEQYF. The CDR3 coding sequence is TGTGCCAGCAACGAACAGAACAGGGGCTCCTACGAGCAGTACTTC.

V gene TRBV10-3 combines with J gene TRBJ2-7; a possible D gene is TRBD1 (6 bases). Germline V gives CDR1 ENHRY, CDR2 SYGVKD. This CDR3 spans 13 amino acids. V gave up 2 bases and J gave up 6 bases, with 11 bases separating them. This chain's CDR3 is CAISEGTPSEQYF. CDR3 in DNA: TGTGCCATCAGTGAGGGGACACCCTCCGAGCAGTACTTC.

The chain employs TRBV18 and TRBJ2-7, with unresolved D. Germline CDR1 reads KGHSH; CDR2 reads LQKENI. The CDR3 has 17 residues. With 1 base removed from V and 0 bases from J, the gap between germline ends came to 16 bases. The CDR3 DNA reads TGTGCCAGCTCACCACTGTCACCGGGCCTTAGCTCCTACGAGCAGTACTTC. Translation gives CASSPLSPGLSSYEQYF. Drawing the rest from reference TRBV18 and TRBJ2-7, the complete variable domain is NAGVMQNPRHLVRRRGQEARLRCSPMKGHSHVYWYRQLPEEGLKFMVYLQKENIIDESGMPKERFSAEFPKEGPSILRIQQVVRGDSAAYFCASSPLSPGLSSYEQYFGPGTRLTVT.

The table lists this clone with a few counts. This chain uses TRBV4-2 with TRBJ1-1; D perhaps matches TRBD1 (5 bases). Trimming took off 3 bases at V and 0 bases at J, with 11 bases between the two ends. Germline CDR1 reads LGHNA; CDR2 reads YNFKEQ. The CDR3 extends over 15 amino acids. The CDR3 sequence is CASSQLQAMNTEAFF. CDR3 sequence (DNA): TGTGCCAGCAGCCAGTTACAGGCCATGAACACTGAAGCTTTCTTT.

This chain uses TRBV21-1 with TRBJ1-4. TRBV21-1 is described as a pseudogene. The CDR3 is made up of 15 amino acids. The CDR3 bases are TGTGCCAGCAGCCGGGGGCGGCAATCTAATGAAAAACTGTTTTTT. Protein sequence: CASSRGRQSNEKLFF.

In its sample, this clone is medium-sized. V and J are TRBV5-4 and TRBJ2-5; the D is unclear. CDR3 size: 12 residues. Germline-derived CDR1 and CDR2 are SGHNT and YYREEE (reference sequence). V was shortened by 0 bases and J by 7 bases, with 7 bases between the two germline ends. The DNA of the CDR3 is TGTGCCAGCAGCTTGGGTCCCTCGACCCAGTACTTC. This translates into CASSLGPSTQYF.

The chain employs TRBV9 and TRBJ2-1; the D call may be TRBD1 or TRBD2 (6 bases each). The ends were cut back, 4 bases at V and 8 bases at J, with 16 bases in the middle. The CDR3 extends over 14 amino acids. The germline CDR1 and CDR2 sequences are SGDLS and YYNGEE. CDR3 in DNA: TGTGCCAGCAGCCGGGGGCGGGATCGCGATGAGCAGTTCTTC. It is translated as CASSRGRDRDEQFF.

This chain connects TRBV29-1 to TRBJ2-7, with 8 positions matching TRBD1. CDR1 is SQVTM, CDR2 ANQGSEA, per germline. The CDR3 is 13 amino acids. The V segment lost 6 bases and the J segment 3 bases; nucleotides outside the gene matches: 7. The CDR3 nucleotides are TGCAGCGTCCCCGGGACAGGTGACTACGAGCAGTACTTC. Its protein product is CSVPGTGDYEQYF.